This TCR beta chain derives from a study of response to subunit inactivated influenza vaccine. The J segment lost 5 bases and the V segment lost 6 bases, leaving 9 bases of the junction unmatched. Germline V gene lookup returns CDR1 DFQATT and CDR2 SNEGSKA (reference sequence). The CDR3 sequence is 15 residues long. TCRdb reprocessed the RT-PCR reads with MiXCR, giving one entry per CDR3 protein. The sample lists 500,000 to 750,000 distinct CDR3 sequences, around 15% occurring once. There are a few counts of this clonotype. The source was PBMCs from blood, collected approximately 13 days after vaccination. This rearrangement joins TRBV20-1 to TRBJ2-1; TRBD2 agrees at 11 bases. This sequence was found in a man aged 50 to 59 who received an inactivated influenza vaccine. The CDR3 DNA sequence: TGCAGTGCCCTGTCGGGGACTAGCGGTAACAATGAGCAGTTCTTC. This encodes CSALSGTSGNNEQFF.